Shown below are 15 T cell receptor beta chains from a single sample sequenced in a study of cytomegalovirus exposure and HLA in healthy donors. Both 60 Vbeta primers and 13 Jbeta primers went into the PCR. Sequencing was performed with immunoSEQ multiplex PCR; in TCRdb, only in-frame clones are kept and a portion is missing. This sample yields about 98,000 clones, of which approximately 72% are seen a single time; approximately 11% belongs to the top ten. Sample: PBMCs. These TCRs come from a man aged 18 to 29 in good health and CMV-seropositive.

This rearrangement joins TRBV27 to TRBJ2-7, with 11 bases matching TRBD2. This CDR3 contains 14 residues. The germline CDR1 and CDR2 sequences are MNHEY and SMNVEV (reference sequence). The junction had 8 bases not matched to a gene; V was cut back by 10 bases and J by 3 bases. CDR3 in DNA: TGTGCCATTACGTCTAGCGGGGGGATCTACGAGCAGTACTTC. This translates into CAITSSGGIYEQYF.

The chain uses TRBV5-1 and TRBJ2-1, with 9 positions matching TRBD2. In germline, CDR1 is SGHRS, CDR2 YFSETQ. With V trimmed by 1 base and J by 9 bases, 14 bases remained unmatched. This CDR3 has 17 amino acids. The CDR3 protein is CASSLTASGDLGGEQFF. CDR3 bases: TGCGCCAGCAGCTTGACCGCTAGCGGGGATCTAGGCGGTGAGCAGTTCTTC. Drawing the rest from reference TRBV5-1 and TRBJ2-1, the complete variable domain is KAGVTQTPRYLIKTRGQQVTLSCSPISGHRSVSWYQQTPGQGLQFLFEYFSETQRNKGNFPGRFSGRQFSNSRSEMNVSTLELGDSALYLCASSLTASGDLGGEQFFGPGTRLTVL.

V is TRBV6-5 and J is TRBJ2-5; D possibly corresponds to TRBD1 (5 bases). CDR3 length: 12 residues. V lost 7 bases, J lost 3 bases, and 9 bases lay in between. Germline V lookup: CDR1 MNHEY, CDR2 SVGAGI. This CDR3 is CASKDSKETQYF. The CDR3 DNA reads TGTGCCAGCAAAGACAGCAAAGAGACCCAGTACTTC.

The chain is built from TRBV7-2 and TRBJ2-7; 8 nucleotides agree with TRBD1. This CDR3 has 15 amino acids. From germline, CDR1 is SGHTA and CDR2 FQGNSA. The ends lost 8 bases at V and 5 bases at J; junction bases unmatched: 14. The CDR3 region has the DNA TGTGCCAGCGCCCTTACTAGACAGGGGCCCCACGAGCAGTACTTC. It codes for CASALTRQGPHEQYF.

V and J are TRBV2 and TRBJ2-7, with a weak D call TRBD1 (6 bases). CDR3 length: 12 amino acids. Per the germline V gene, CDR1 is SNHLY and CDR2 is FYNNEI. Trimming took off 2 bases at V and 6 bases at J, with 8 bases between the two ends. CDR3: CASSEQGPEQYF. The CDR3 nucleotides are TGTGCCAGCAGTGAACAGGGGCCCGAGCAGTACTTC.

This clone has just one count. The genes are TRBV5-6 and TRBJ1-2; no firm D call. Germline V gives CDR1 SGHDT, CDR2 YYEEEE. CDR3 size: 15 residues. Trimming left V 2 bases short and J 2 bases short, with 13 bases between. CDR3 bases: TGTGCCAGCAGCTTTGGAGCCTCGAGGAACTATGGCTACACCTTC. Its protein product is CASSFGASRNYGYTF. The complete variable domain, with remaining parts taken from reference TRBV5-6 and TRBJ1-2, reads DAGVTQSPTHLIKTRGQQVTLRCSPKSGHDTVSWYQQALGQGPQFIFQYYEEEERQRGNFPDRFSGHQFPNYSSELNVNALLLGDSALYLCASSFGASRNYGYTFGSGTRLTVV.

This sequence joins TRBV13 and TRBJ2-7; 9 bases fit TRBD1. The junction had 8 bases not matched to a gene; V was cut back by 6 bases and J by 5 bases. Germline loops: CDR1 PRHDT, CDR2 FYEKMQ (reference sequence). The CDR3 is 14 residues long. The CDR3 DNA reads as TGTGCCAGCAGTTTTCCACAGGGGGCGAACGAGCAGTACTTC. This sequence encodes CASSFPQGANEQYF.

The V gene is TRBV5-1, the J gene TRBJ1-5; tentative D call: TRBD1 (5 bases). This CDR3 is built from 15 residues. Germline V CDR1 and CDR2: SGHRS, YFSETQ. Trimming took off 2 bases at V and 6 bases at J, with 15 bases between the two ends. CDR3 sequence: CASSLTGGVGQPQHF. CDR3 sequence (DNA): TGCGCCAGCAGCTTAACAGGAGGGGTTGGTCAGCCCCAGCATTTT.

The gene calls are TRBV10-3 and TRBJ2-2; 7 bases fit TRBD2. This CDR3 has 15 residues. Germline-derived CDR1 and CDR2 are ENHRY and SYGVKD. V lost 4 bases and J lost 4; bases outside the gene matches: 6. The CDR3 DNA is TGTGCCATCAGTGCAGCGGGGCCCACCACCGGGGAGCTGTTTTTT. It yields the protein CAISAAGPTTGELFF.

This clone was detected once. The rearrangement links TRBV19 to TRBJ1-3, with D unresolved. The CDR3 runs 16 residues. Germline V gene sequence: CDR1 LNHDA, CDR2 SQIVND (reference sequence). Trimming took 6 bases from V and 0 from J, leaving 15 bases between them. Written as DNA, the CDR3 is TGTGCCAGTAGCTCCCCGAGTAGCTCCTCTGGAAACACCATATATTTT. The encoded protein is CASSSPSSSSGNTIYF.

This chain uses TRBV18 with TRBJ1-5; no clear D. Per germline, CDR1 KGHSH and CDR2 LQKENI. This CDR3 has 14 residues. With 2 bases removed from V and 4 bases from J, the gap between germline ends came to 9 bases. Here the CDR3 reads CASSPTHSNQPQHF. For the CDR3, the DNA is TGTGCCAGCTCACCAACGCACAGTAATCAGCCCCAGCATTTT.

Here the CDR3 reads CASSLAIQGGPSFF. DNA for the CDR3: TGTGCCAGCAGCTTGGCCATCCAGGGAGGCCCTTCTTTCTTT. This rearrangement joins TRBV5-8 to TRBJ1-1; tentatively, D is TRBD1 (5 bases). The CDR3 extends over 14 amino acids. V lost 0 bases to trimming and J lost 12 bases, with 18 bases between them. Germline V gives CDR1 SGHTS, CDR2 YDEGEE.

The chain employs TRBV5-1 and TRBJ2-3; the match to TRBD2 covers 8 bases. This CDR3 comprises 16 residues. Germline CDR1 SGHRS, CDR2 YFSETQ. V was pared by 3 bases and J by 8 bases, with 14 bases of the junction left unmatched. CDR3 sequence (DNA): TGCGCCAGCAGCTCGTTTAGCGGGGCCGGGTTTGGTACGCAGTATTTT. Its protein product is CASSSFSGAGFGTQYF.

V gene TRBV7-9 combines with J gene TRBJ2-1; 11 nucleotides align to TRBD2. Germline CDR1 SEHNR, CDR2 FQNEAQ (reference sequence). Trimming at V came to 5 bases and at J to 0 bases, leaving 9 bases not matched to a gene. The CDR3 consists of 18 residues. CDR3 in amino acids: CASSPRASGGSSYNEQFF. The CDR3 DNA is TGTGCCAGCAGCCCTCGGGCTAGCGGGGGGAGCTCCTACAATGAGCAGTTCTTC.

This rearrangement joins TRBV18 to TRBJ1-2; TRBD1 matches at 7 bases. The V gene's germline CDR1 is KGHSH and CDR2 LQKENI. V gave up 1 base and J gave up 1 base; unmatched junction bases: 9. This CDR3 is built from 17 residues. The CDR3 reads CASSPLYGQENNYGYTF. For the CDR3, the DNA is TGTGCCAGCTCACCACTTTACGGACAGGAAAATAACTATGGCTACACCTTC.